The rows below give T cell receptor beta chains drawn from one sample of a study of Ad26.COV2.S vaccination and SARS-CoV-2 variants. Some clones are missing from TCRdb's copy, which holds only in-frame ones; the method was immunoSEQ multiplex PCR. The data show about half a million clones, 80% to 90% seen once. The starting material was peripheral blood, obtained in a trial of Ad26.COV2.S vaccine versus placebo. These receptor sequences come from a person aged 18-65 years who received the Ad26.COV2.S COVID-19 vaccine or a placebo. Both conserved end residues are part of each CDR3. The order of the fields is D gene, V gene, J gene, clone size, CDR3 protein, CDR3 DNA. A D gene is named only where the DNA matches it firmly. For some rows the clone size is stated as once, few or many, or as a class when expanded; others skip it.

d_gene: NA; v_gene: TRBV3-1/TRBV3-2; j_gene: TRBJ2-1; abundance: once; CDR3aa: CASSQSGLAEQFF; CDR3nt: TGTGCCAGCAGCCAGTCTGGCCTGGCGGAGCAGTTCTTC
d_gene: NA; v_gene: TRBV2; j_gene: TRBJ1-1; abundance: NA; CDR3aa: CASSDRGLMNTEAFF; CDR3nt: TGTGCCAGCAGTGACCGGGGACTCATGAACACTGAAGCTTTCTTT
d_gene: NA; v_gene: TRBV6-5; j_gene: TRBJ2-7; abundance: NA; CDR3aa: CASSYSGPPYEQYF; CDR3nt: TGTGCCAGCAGTTACTCAGGGCCTCCCTACGAGCAGTACTTC
d_gene: NA; v_gene: TRBV5-5; j_gene: TRBJ2-7; abundance: once; CDR3aa: CASSLFQGGSLEQYF; CDR3nt: TGTGCCAGCAGCTTGTTTCAGGGGGGCTCTCTCGAGCAGTACTTC
d_gene: NA; v_gene: TRBV21-1; j_gene: TRBJ2-7; abundance: NA; CDR3aa: CASSKAPGFREQYF; CDR3nt: TGTGCCAGCAGCAAAGCTCCAGGGTTTAGGGAGCAGTACTTC
d_gene: TRBD2; v_gene: TRBV18; j_gene: TRBJ2-1; abundance: NA; CDR3aa: CASSEAGGPGNEQFF; CDR3nt: TGTGCCAGCTCAGAAGCGGGAGGGCCGGGCAATGAGCAGTTCTTC
d_gene: NA; v_gene: TRBV7-9; j_gene: TRBJ2-5; abundance: NA; CDR3aa: CASSFFGLAWETQYF; CDR3nt: TGTGCCAGCAGCTTTTTTGGCCTAGCGTGGGAGACCCAGTACTTC
d_gene: NA; v_gene: TRBV7-2; j_gene: TRBJ2-5; abundance: NA; CDR3aa: CASSPNLGGLQETQYF; CDR3nt: TGTGCCAGCAGCCCAAATCTTGGGGGACTCCAAGAGACCCAGTACTTC
d_gene: TRBD2; v_gene: TRBV18; j_gene: TRBJ2-1; abundance: NA; CDR3aa: CASSPGTGTTNNEQFF; CDR3nt: TGTGCCAGCTCACCAGGCACCGGGACTACAAACAATGAGCAGTTCTTC
d_gene: TRBD1; v_gene: TRBV19; j_gene: TRBJ1-1; abundance: NA; CDR3aa: CASSYRGLGEAFF; CDR3nt: TGTGCCAGTAGTTACAGGGGGCTTGGTGAAGCTTTCTTT
d_gene: NA; v_gene: TRBV28; j_gene: TRBJ2-3; abundance: NA; CDR3aa: CASSPGGSDTQYF; CDR3nt: TGTGCCAGCAGCCCCGGAGGGTCAGATACGCAGTATTTT
d_gene: TRBD2; v_gene: TRBV27; j_gene: TRBJ2-2; abundance: NA; CDR3aa: CASSLFWGGSGGELFF; CDR3nt: TGTGCCAGCAGTTTATTTTGGGGCGGGAGTGGCGGGGAGCTGTTTTTT
d_gene: TRBD2; v_gene: TRBV7-2; j_gene: TRBJ2-7; abundance: NA; CDR3aa: CASSHPPGGGLGEQYF; CDR3nt: TGTGCCAGCAGCCACCCCCCGGGAGGGGGATTGGGCGAGCAGTACTTC
d_gene: NA; v_gene: TRBV12-5; j_gene: TRBJ1-4; abundance: NA; CDR3aa: CASMRRLEKLFF; CDR3nt: TGTGCTAGTATGCGGAGGTTAGAAAAACTGTTTTTT
d_gene: NA; v_gene: TRBV28; j_gene: TRBJ2-7; abundance: NA; CDR3aa: CASSLGNRRPYEQYF; CDR3nt: TGTGCCAGCAGTTTGGGGAACCGGCGGCCCTACGAGCAGTACTTC
d_gene: NA; v_gene: TRBV15; j_gene: TRBJ1-3; abundance: NA; CDR3aa: CATSGLKGSGNTIYF; CDR3nt: TGTGCCACCAGCGGCCTAAAAGGTTCTGGAAACACCATATATTTT
d_gene: NA; v_gene: TRBV28; j_gene: TRBJ1-2; abundance: NA; CDR3aa: CASSLLTDNYGYTF; CDR3nt: TGTGCCAGCAGTTTATTAACGGATAACTATGGCTACACCTTC
d_gene: TRBD2; v_gene: TRBV18; j_gene: TRBJ2-7; abundance: NA; CDR3aa: CASSPLSAYPSGSYEQYF; CDR3nt: TGTGCCAGCTCACCCCTTTCGGCCTACCCTAGCGGCTCCTACGAGCAGTACTTC
d_gene: NA; v_gene: TRBV12-5; j_gene: TRBJ2-5; abundance: once; CDR3aa: CASGLGLIEGETQYF; CDR3nt: TGTGCTAGTGGTTTGGGACTCATCGAGGGTGAGACCCAGTACTTC
d_gene: NA; v_gene: TRBV7-9; j_gene: TRBJ1-2; abundance: once; CDR3aa: CASSLTLPFRDNYGYTF; CDR3nt: TGTGCCAGCAGCTTGACTCTGCCATTCCGGGACAACTATGGCTACACCTTC
d_gene: NA; v_gene: TRBV19; j_gene: TRBJ1-5; abundance: NA; CDR3aa: CASSIGQSSNQPQHF; CDR3nt: TGTGCCAGTAGTATAGGACAGTCTAGCAATCAGCCCCAGCATTTT
d_gene: TRBD2; v_gene: TRBV28; j_gene: TRBJ2-7; abundance: NA; CDR3aa: CASSFPISGTSYEQYF; CDR3nt: TGTGCCAGCAGTTTCCCTATTAGCGGGACCTCCTACGAGCAGTACTTC
d_gene: NA; v_gene: TRBV5-1; j_gene: TRBJ2-7; abundance: NA; CDR3aa: CASSLEFAGEQYF; CDR3nt: TGCGCCAGCAGCTTGGAGTTCGCGGGCGAGCAGTACTTC